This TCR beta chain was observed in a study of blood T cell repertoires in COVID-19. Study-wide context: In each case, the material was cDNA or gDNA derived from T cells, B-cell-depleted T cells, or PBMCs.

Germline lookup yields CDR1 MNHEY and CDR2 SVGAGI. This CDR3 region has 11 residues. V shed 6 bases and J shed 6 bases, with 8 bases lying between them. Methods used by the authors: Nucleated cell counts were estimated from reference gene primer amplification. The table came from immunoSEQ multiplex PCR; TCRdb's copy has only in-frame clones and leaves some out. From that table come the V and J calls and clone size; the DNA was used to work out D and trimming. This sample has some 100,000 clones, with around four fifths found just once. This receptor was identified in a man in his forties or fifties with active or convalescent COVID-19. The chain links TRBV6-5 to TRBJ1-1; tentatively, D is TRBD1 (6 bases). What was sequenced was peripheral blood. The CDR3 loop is CASSWTAEAFF. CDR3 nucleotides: TGTGCCAGCAGCTGGACAGCTGAAGCTTTCTTT.